The 10 T cell receptor beta chains below were found in one sample sequenced in a study of T cell responses to AZD1222 COVID-19 vaccine. TCRdb's table, derived via immunoSEQ multiplex PCR, lists solely in-frame clones and lacks some. The data show about 150,000 clones, around 91% seen once. The sample was peripheral blood, taken on day 0 of AZD1222 vaccination. These receptors were taken from an adult in good health.

The chain is built from TRBV19 and TRBJ1-2; tentative D call: TRBD1 (5 bases). The CDR3 consists of 14 residues. Germline V gives CDR1 LNHDA, CDR2 SQIVND (reference sequence). Trimming left V 5 bases short and J 8 bases short, with 18 bases between. The CDR3 is CASSVLQDLGGYTF. The CDR3, as DNA: TGTGCCAGTAGTGTGCTACAGGACCTCGGGGGCTACACCTTC.

V and J are TRBV19 and TRBJ1-2; D uncertain. The CDR3 is made up of 15 amino acids. Germline CDR1 reads LNHDA; CDR2 reads SQIVND (reference sequence). With 3 bases removed from V and 3 bases from J, the gap between germline ends came to 14 bases. The CDR3 loop reads CASSMPSSGDYGYTF. The CDR3 nucleotides read TGTGCCAGTAGTATGCCCTCCTCAGGAGACTATGGCTACACCTTC.

The chain links TRBV5-1 to TRBJ1-1; D not certain. Germline assignment: CDR1 SGHRS and CDR2 YFSETQ. This CDR3 is 13 amino acids long. Trimming removed 3 bases from V and 5 bases from J, with 11 bases in between. CDR3 loop: CASSSRGLTEAFF. The CDR3 region has the DNA TGCGCCAGCAGCTCCCGAGGCCTGACTGAAGCTTTCTTT.

The rearrangement joins TRBV29-1 to TRBJ2-2, with TRBD2 matching 7 bases. In germline, CDR1 is SQVTM, CDR2 ANQGSEA. Unmatched junction bases numbered 19, after V lost 0 bases and J lost 3 bases. The CDR3 sequence is 20 residues long. CDR3 coding DNA: TGCAGCGTTGAAGATCCGGAGGGAATGGGCCTAGCGGAACACACCGGGGAGCTGTTTTTT. Translating it yields CSVEDPEGMGLAEHTGELFF.

V gene TRBV24-1 combines with J gene TRBJ2-1; 8 bases fit TRBD2. J was trimmed by 1 base and V by 9 bases; bases with no gene match: 13. Per germline, CDR1 KGHDR and CDR2 SFDVKD. This CDR3 is built from 17 residues. CDR3 coding DNA: TGTGCCACCCCGGGGGGGCGGGGGTCAATTTCCTACAATGAGCAGTTCTTC. Protein: CATPGGRGSISYNEQFF.

V gene TRBV27 combines with J gene TRBJ2-7, with TRBD2 matching 11 bases. Germline CDR1 MNHEY, CDR2 SMNVEV (reference sequence). The CDR3 length is 16 residues. Trimming cost V 2 bases and J 4 bases; bases outside gene matches: 7. The CDR3 is CASSLGTSGSGYEQYF. For the CDR3, the DNA is TGTGCCAGCAGTTTAGGGACTAGCGGTTCGGGTTACGAGCAGTACTTC.

The chain employs TRBV2 and TRBJ1-5; D gene uncertain. This CDR3 is 12 amino acids long. CDR1 and CDR2 (germline): SNHLY, FYNNEI. Trimming removed 8 bases from V and 2 bases from J, with 7 bases in between. CDR3 bases: TGTGCCAGCGGGCAAGGCAATCAGCCCCAGCATTTT. This sequence encodes CASGQGNQPQHF.

V is TRBV2 and J is TRBJ1-2, with 7 bases fitting TRBD1. The length of the CDR3 is 14 residues. V was clipped by 7 bases and J by 2 bases; unmatched bases: 7. Germline CDR1 and CDR2: SNHLY and FYNNEI. CDR3 in amino acids: CASIRDRGNYGYTF. The DNA for the CDR3 is TGTGCCAGCATTAGGGACAGAGGAAACTATGGCTACACCTTC.

The chain has TRBV9 and TRBJ2-5; TRBD1 matches 7 bases. The CDR3 consists of 14 residues. V was clipped by 3 bases and J by 0 bases; unmatched bases: 2. In germline, CDR1 is SGDLS, CDR2 YYNGEE. The CDR3 sequence: CASSATGYQETQYF. CDR3 coding DNA: TGTGCCAGCAGCGCGACAGGGTACCAAGAGACCCAGTACTTC.

This chain connects TRBV7-2 to TRBJ1-5; D ambiguous. Germline values: CDR1 SGHTA, CDR2 FQGNSA. The V end lost 8 bases, the J end lost 6 bases, and 17 bases lay between the germline ends. This CDR3 contains 14 residues. The CDR3 loop reads CASAQGLESQPQHF. CDR3 in DNA: TGTGCCAGCGCCCAAGGACTAGAGAGTCAGCCCCAGCATTTT.